This T cell receptor beta chain is from a study of blood T cell repertoires in COVID-19. The CDR3 is 16 amino acids. Trimming at V came to 5 bases and at J to 6 bases, leaving 14 bases not matched to a gene. Per germline, CDR1 SGHAT and CDR2 FQNNGV. Authors' analysis steps: Nucleated cell number was recorded as an estimate derived from reference gene primer amplification. Profiling relied on immunoSEQ multiplex PCR, and the TCRdb table lists in-frame clones only, not all of them. The V and J calls and clone size come from that table; D and trimming were worked out from the DNA. The table has hundreds of thousands of clones, roughly 90% seen once; the top ten hold around 2.5%. Participant reports of clinical history set cohort assignment.

The genes are TRBV11-2 and TRBJ2-7; TRBD1 agrees at 9 bases. The sequenced sample consisted of PBMCs or T cells enriched from blood (not recorded which). This TCR derives from a man between 60 and 70 years old who had recovered from COVID-19. CDR3 residues: CASSQGPWTGVREQYF. As DNA, the CDR3 is TGTGCCAGCAGCCAGGGCCCCTGGACAGGGGTTCGCGAGCAGTACTTC.